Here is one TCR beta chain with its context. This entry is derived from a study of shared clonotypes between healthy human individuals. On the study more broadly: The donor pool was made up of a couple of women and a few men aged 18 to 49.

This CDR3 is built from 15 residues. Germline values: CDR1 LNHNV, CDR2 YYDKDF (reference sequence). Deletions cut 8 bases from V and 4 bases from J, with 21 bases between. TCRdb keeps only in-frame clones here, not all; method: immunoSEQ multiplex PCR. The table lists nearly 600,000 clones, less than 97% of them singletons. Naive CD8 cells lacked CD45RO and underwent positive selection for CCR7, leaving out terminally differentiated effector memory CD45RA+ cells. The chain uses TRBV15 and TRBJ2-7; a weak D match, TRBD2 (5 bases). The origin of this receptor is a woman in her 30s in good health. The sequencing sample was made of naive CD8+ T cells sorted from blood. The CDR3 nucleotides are TGTGCCACCCGGGATACCTCTTCCTCCTCTTACGAGCAGTACTTC. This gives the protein CATRDTSSSSYEQYF.